Listed here is a single T cell receptor beta chain. Antigen: not known. Treatment here: roughly 11-day PBMC culture with coronavirus spike peptide pools or control peptides (ViraFEST assay). These CD4+ T cells came from an unexposed donor, sampled before the COVID-19 pandemic (2011-2018). The culture of 2 million or so PBMCs per well included roughly 10 IU/ml IL-2 and roughly 9.7 ug/ml peptide pools. The Oncomine TCR Beta short-read assay was what sequenced the DNA obtained from cultured CD4+ T cells. TCRdb reanalysed the PCR reads using MiXCR and keeps one entry per CDR3 protein. Here the sample spans roughly 4,100 distinct CDR3 sequences, less than 75% being singletons. The sample comes from a study of vaccination and CD4 T cells after COVID-19. Study-level background: Overlapping spike peptides of SARS-CoV-2, HCoV-NL63, HCoV-OC43 and HCoV-229E stimulated the cells. Control cultures were given a CEFX pool, an HIV-1 Nef pool, or no peptide.

V was pared by 6 bases and J by 2 bases, with 5 bases of the junction left unmatched. This CDR3 spans 16 amino acids. Germline CDR1 MNHNS, CDR2 SASEGT. J is TRBJ2-2 and V is TRBV6-1, with 11 positions matching TRBD2. The origin of this receptor is a human donor in good health. The sequenced sample was CD4+ T cells from blood, cultured in vitro. CDR3 DNA: TGTGCCAGCAGGCGGCTAGCGGGGGGAAACACCGGGGAGCTGTTTTTT. Protein sequence: CASRRLAGGNTGELFF.